This T cell receptor (beta chain) was sequenced for a study of human T cells and chemical hapten exposure (dated by TCRdb to the early 2020s). Broadly, across the study: For sensitization, 2% DPC in acetone was applied to a 2 cm by 2 cm area of upper inner arm skin. Throughout the approximately 25-week study period, patients were also given weekly therapeutic DPC doses on the scalp. Patch testing was done on the upper back using Finn chambers containing 0.01% DPC, and results were scored after 6 days according to International Contact Dermatitis Research Group standards. Alopecia areata with under or over 50% scalp involvement, alopecia totalis and alopecia universalis were represented in the patient cohort, which was mostly female. Libraries were pooled for sequencing, and per-sample TCR yields varied mainly because of small differences in library volumes within the pool. In alopecia patients, the study followed how the peripheral blood TCR repertoire changed in vivo over primary and secondary sensitization to diphenylcyclopropenone (DPC), a hapten. Blood was sampled from patients pre-sensitization (week 0) and at 2, 6 and about 24 weeks after DPC sensitization. For TCR sequencing, blood came from 25 to 30 alopecia patients at anywhere from one to four time points (pre-sensitization, 2, 6 and 24 weeks). General conclusions and limits of the study: Compared with pre-sensitization or healthy control sets, expanded TCRs formed significantly more large CDR3 similarity clusters, which is consistent with antigen-driven responses. Because every patient had alopecia, a presumed autoimmune disease, the patients' immune response might differ from that of healthy individuals. After repeated subsampling, the strength of the expansion versus patch-test correlation and the threshold at which it became significant changed. A positive correlation was found between the number of PT1 expanded TCRs and patch test score, with significance reached at thresholds 8, 16 and 32 but not 4. DPC sensitization did not change how many TCRs were above 1 in 1000 frequency, and no evidence was found of alterations in global repertoire structure.

Library prep was done by RACE. The run used a NextSeq 500. During library preparation, unique molecular identifiers were attached to individual cDNA molecules so that TCRs could be counted in a quantitative, reproducible way. From each blood RNA sample, both TCR alpha and TCR beta chains were sequenced. Turning to the authors' computational methods: A median of roughly 98,000 TCRs per sample was observed, with a range of 23,224 to 690,600. V, J and CDR3 annotation of the TCR reads was carried out using the Decombinator software suite. For PS versus PT1 abundance plots, all samples were subsampled to the same number of TCRs (28,000). Expanded TCRs were defined as absent before sensitization and observed at least eight times at the 2-week time point. Through fastp at Q25 and MiXCR, TCRdb rebuilt clones from the public reads, retaining in-frame beta chains. A single entry per CDR3 protein holds the most common genes and DNA from its merged rows. TCRdb, not the original authors, processed these V and J calls. This sample gives some 250,000 distinct CDR3 sequences in total; 7.5% to 8% of them show up just once. The ten largest make up approximately 1.2% of the sample.

V sheds 2 bases and J sheds 4 bases, leaving 9 bases between their ends. Sequences SQVTM (CDR1) and ANQGSEA (CDR2) are obtained from the germline V gene. The CDR3 holds 13 amino acids from the cysteine to the phenylalanine. The DNA shown is the 39-base CDR3, in frame from base 1. The sample's time point, from its label and the paper: pre-sensitization, week 0. Taken with the paper, the label for treatment or condition translates to: therapeutic diphenylcyclopropenone sensitization with weekly scalp DPC. At each patch-test visit, blood was drawn before the patch test was applied. Patients were eligible if aged 18 to 70, diagnosed with alopecia and judged suitable for DPC therapy, and pregnant patients were excluded. Unfractionated whole blood was collected in Tempus Blood RNA tubes, and total RNA was extracted from that blood. This clonotype was seen repeatedly, ten times or more. Its antigen is currently not known. Per-base qualities were not stored, and no clone one base away is much larger.

The sample consisted of whole blood, taken in connection with sensitization to the hapten diphenylcyclopropenone (DPC). This receptor was identified in a man aged 18 to 30 with alopecia areata. Some clones in this sample may be carry-over from other donors' samples. The chain couples TRBV29-1 to TRBJ1-5; the D gene is not confidently resolved. The CDR3 has the sequence CSVEREGNQPQHF. The nucleotides read TGCAGCGTTGAACGGGAAGGAAATCAGCCCCAGCATTTT.